The rows below give T cell receptor beta chains drawn from one sample of a study of STAT3 mutations in large granular lymphocyte leukemia. Repertoires were generated with immunoSEQ multiplex PCR, while TCRdb's copy carries only in-frame clones and drops some. This table holds several thousand clones, roughly 89% found once. Sample: peripheral blood mononuclear cells. These receptors were taken from a man at least 80 years old with T-cell large granular lymphocyte leukemia. Some clones in this sample may be carry-over from other donors' samples. The CDR3 runs from the conserved cysteine through the conserved F or W.

>TRBV11-2|TRBJ2-7
CASSSVSWDREDEQYF
>TRBV15|TRBJ1-5
CATSRVEWSNQPQHF
>TRBV7-9|TRBJ1-2
CASSPDPPPTYGYTF
>TRBV6-6|TRBJ1-5
CASRYSTGSNQPQHF
>TRBV5-1|TRBJ2-3
CASSLVGSGTDTQYF
>TRBV4-2|TRBJ2-7
CASSQEVNGGGLSYEQYF
>TRBV20-1|TRBJ2-1
CSAQGNEQFF
>TRBV10-3|TRBJ1-6
CAISPGTPNIPLHF
>TRBV19|TRBJ1-6
CASSLLVDSPLHF
>TRBV4-3|TRBJ2-1
CASSQDGTGYNEQFF
>TRBV29-1|TRBJ2-3
CSVESGGSDTQYF
>TRBV12-5|TRBJ2-7
CASGIGGAASYEQYF
>TRBV7-3|TRBJ2-3
CASSLSVLSDTQYF
>TRBV20-1|TRBJ2-1
CSATRGNEQFF
>TRBV6-4|TRBJ1-2
CASGTGYVGYTF
>TRBV30|TRBJ1-1
CAWSWARNTEAFF
>TRBV5-1|TRBJ1-3
CASSKDLENTIYF
>TRBV2|TRBJ2-3
CASAEGPDTQYF
>TRBV5-1|TRBJ2-7
CASSWGLTGSSYEQYF
>TRBV7-9|TRBJ1-3
CASSPPSGNTIYF
>TRBV5-6|TRBJ2-7
CASSREGTYEQYF
>TRBV10-3|TRBJ1-2
CAISRSHYGYTF
>TRBV5-1|TRBJ1-5
CASSLAGQGSNQPQHF
>TRBV5-1|TRBJ2-7
CASSPGQDSYEQYF
>TRBV30|TRBJ1-1
CAWSVFGGSEAFF
>TRBV5-4|TRBJ2-5
CASSLVPGGAQETQYF
>TRBV5-1|TRBJ2-7
CASSLLQGGSYEQYF
>TRBV10-3|TRBJ2-1
CAISDRDRKQFF
>TRBV5-1|TRBJ1-4
CASSFSGVDEKLFF
>TRBV4-3|TRBJ2-7
CASSQETNRQQYF
>TRBV7-9|TRBJ1-1
CASSLGQGYTEAFF
>TRBV7-2|TRBJ2-5
CASSISGGLETQYF
>TRBV4-3|TRBJ2-3
CASSQEADTQYF
>TRBV27|TRBJ2-7
CASSPPGTAGEQYF
>TRBV29-1|TRBJ1-3
CSVWTGGSGNTIYF
>TRBV4-1|TRBJ1-5
CASSQDLGLPQHF
>TRBV30|TRBJ2-1
CAWDTYNEQFF
>TRBV5-1|TRBJ1-1
CASSLFWGPETEAFF
>TRBV4-2|TRBJ1-5
CASSQKTGYNQPQHF
>TRBV7-2|TRBJ1-2
CASSPTGAANYGYTF
>TRBV5-4|TRBJ1-1
CASSLSSTEAFF
>TRBV7-9|TRBJ1-2
CASSLNQGPLGYGYTF
>TRBV5-1|TRBJ1-6
CASSLAVGSNSPLHF
>TRBV14|TRBJ2-7
CASSQISVYEQYF
>TRBV18|TRBJ1-6
CASSPSGDSPLHF
>TRBV5-1|TRBJ1-2
CASSLVTGVNGYTF
>TRBV18|TRBJ1-6
CASSSGGVDGNSPLHF